Listed below are T cell receptor beta chains from one sample, sequenced in a study of graft-versus-host responses after intestinal transplantation. Profiled with immunoSEQ multiplex PCR; TCRdb holds only in-frame clones, not every one. Here the sample spans about 21,000 clones, roughly nine tenths being singletons. The sample consisted of PBMCs, taken about 69 days after intestinal transplantation. These receptors were taken from a human patient who received an intestinal transplant, so some T cells may come from the graft donor. The CDR3 runs from the conserved cysteine through the conserved F or W. D genes are given only for firm matches. Rows give clone size only sometimes, using once, few, many, or a class for an expanded clone.

v_gene: TRBV23-1; abundance: NA; j_gene: TRBJ1-5; d_gene: NA; CDR3aa: CASSPDSNQPQHF; CDR3nt: TGCGCCAGCAGTCCCGACAGCAATCAGCCCCAGCATTTT
v_gene: TRBV30; abundance: NA; j_gene: TRBJ2-7; d_gene: TRBD2; CDR3aa: CAWSGGLADSYEQYF; CDR3nt: TGTGCCTGGAGTGGAGGACTAGCGGACTCCTACGAGCAGTACTTC
v_gene: TRBV30; abundance: NA; j_gene: TRBJ1-2; d_gene: NA; CDR3aa: CAWSTRIYGYTF; CDR3nt: TGTGCCTGGAGTACACGGATCTATGGCTACACCTTC
v_gene: TRBV10-2; abundance: NA; j_gene: TRBJ2-1; d_gene: TRBD1; CDR3aa: CASSEAPGQGVYEQFF; CDR3nt: TGCGCCAGCAGTGAGGCTCCGGGACAGGGGGTTTATGAGCAGTTCTTC
v_gene: TRBV18; abundance: NA; j_gene: TRBJ2-6; d_gene: NA; CDR3aa: CASSRGHPSGANVLTF; CDR3nt: TGTGCCAGCTCACGGGGACACCCCTCTGGGGCCAACGTCCTGACTTTC
v_gene: TRBV19; abundance: NA; j_gene: TRBJ1-6; d_gene: TRBD1; CDR3aa: CASSKGEPGQNIF; CDR3nt: TGTGCCAGTAGTAAAGGAGAACCGGGACAGAACATTTTT
v_gene: TRBV5-4; abundance: once; j_gene: TRBJ1-4; d_gene: TRBD1; CDR3aa: CASSLAGTGDEKLFF; CDR3nt: TGTGCCAGCAGCTTGGCCGGGACAGGGGATGAAAAACTGTTTTTT
v_gene: TRBV19; abundance: NA; j_gene: TRBJ2-1; d_gene: NA; CDR3aa: CASTGPYNEQFF; CDR3nt: TGTGCCAGTACGGGCCCCTACAATGAGCAGTTCTTC
v_gene: TRBV30; abundance: NA; j_gene: TRBJ2-2; d_gene: NA; CDR3aa: CAWWPGTGELFF; CDR3nt: TGTGCCTGGTGGCCCGGCACCGGGGAGCTGTTTTTT
v_gene: TRBV19; abundance: NA; j_gene: TRBJ2-2; d_gene: TRBD1; CDR3aa: CATRGTANTGELFF; CDR3nt: TGTGCCACCAGGGGGACAGCGAACACCGGGGAGCTGTTTTTT
v_gene: TRBV4-1; abundance: once; j_gene: TRBJ1-2; d_gene: TRBD1; CDR3aa: CASSQETGEAYGYTF; CDR3nt: TGCGCCAGCAGCCAAGAAACAGGGGAAGCCTATGGCTACACCTTC
v_gene: TRBV7-7; abundance: NA; j_gene: TRBJ2-7; d_gene: TRBD2; CDR3aa: CASSLDIAGGPKPYEQYF; CDR3nt: TGTGCCAGCAGCTTAGATATAGCGGGGGGCCCAAAACCCTACGAGCAGTACTTC
v_gene: TRBV21-1; abundance: once; j_gene: TRBJ1-3; d_gene: NA; CDR3aa: CASSKVEDLPSGNTIYF; CDR3nt: TGTGCCAGCAGCAAAGTGGAGGACTTACCTTCTGGAAACACCATATATTTT
v_gene: TRBV5-6; abundance: NA; j_gene: TRBJ2-3; d_gene: TRBD1; CDR3aa: CASSFPGTGLFF; CDR3nt: TGTGCCAGCAGCTTCCCCGGGACAGGACTTTTTTTT
v_gene: TRBV13; abundance: NA; j_gene: TRBJ1-1; d_gene: TRBD1; CDR3aa: CASSLEGGPGTEAFF; CDR3nt: TGTGCCAGCAGCTTAGAAGGGGGCCCCGGCACTGAAGCTTTCTTT
v_gene: TRBV4-3; abundance: NA; j_gene: TRBJ1-2; d_gene: NA; CDR3aa: CASSQDPGDNYGYTF; CDR3nt: TGCGCCAGCAGCCAAGATCCAGGGGACAATTATGGCTACACCTTC
v_gene: TRBV21-1; abundance: NA; j_gene: TRBJ1-5; d_gene: NA; CDR3aa: CASSKGEKQGADQPQHF; CDR3nt: TGTGCCAGCAGCAAAGGGGAAAAACAGGGGGCGGACCAGCCCCAGCATTTT
v_gene: TRBV4-3; abundance: NA; j_gene: TRBJ2-4; d_gene: NA; CDR3aa: CASSQGLSGNIQYF; CDR3nt: TGCGCCAGCAGCCAAGGACTGTCGGGGAACATTCAGTACTTC
v_gene: TRBV19; abundance: NA; j_gene: TRBJ1-2; d_gene: TRBD1; CDR3aa: CASSLQGARGYGYTF; CDR3nt: TGTGCCAGTAGTTTACAGGGGGCCCGGGGGTATGGCTACACCTTC
v_gene: TRBV19; abundance: NA; j_gene: TRBJ2-7; d_gene: TRBD1; CDR3aa: CASSIGQGAVYEQYF; CDR3nt: TGTGCCAGTAGTATAGGACAGGGGGCTGTCTACGAGCAGTACTTC
v_gene: TRBV15; abundance: NA; j_gene: TRBJ1-2; d_gene: NA; CDR3aa: CATSRDSRDYGYTF; CDR3nt: TGTGCCACCAGCAGAGATAGCAGGGACTATGGCTACACCTTC
v_gene: TRBV11-2; abundance: once; j_gene: TRBJ2-7; d_gene: NA; CDR3aa: CASSLDRVWDEQYF; CDR3nt: TGTGCCAGCAGCTTAGACAGGGTCTGGGACGAGCAGTACTTC
v_gene: TRBV10-1; abundance: NA; j_gene: TRBJ1-1; d_gene: TRBD1; CDR3aa: CASSESRTGLTEAFF; CDR3nt: TGCGCCAGCAGTGAGTCCAGGACAGGGTTGACTGAAGCTTTCTTT
v_gene: TRBV5-8; abundance: NA; j_gene: TRBJ2-7; d_gene: NA; CDR3aa: CASSWGGLGTNYEQYF; CDR3nt: TGTGCCAGCAGCTGGGGGGGCCTCGGGACAAACTACGAGCAGTACTTC
v_gene: TRBV27; abundance: NA; j_gene: TRBJ2-2; d_gene: NA; CDR3aa: CASSLRSNTGELFF; CDR3nt: TGTGCCAGCAGTTTACGGTCGAACACCGGGGAGCTGTTTTTT
v_gene: TRBV4-3; abundance: NA; j_gene: TRBJ1-1; d_gene: NA; CDR3aa: CASSPGGSTEAFF; CDR3nt: TGCGCCAGCAGCCCCGGGGGGAGCACTGAAGCTTTCTTT
v_gene: TRBV2; abundance: NA; j_gene: TRBJ2-1; d_gene: TRBD2; CDR3aa: CASSDRAGGGPGYNEQFF; CDR3nt: TGTGCCAGCAGTGACAGGGCTGGCGGGGGGCCCGGTTACAATGAGCAGTTCTTC
v_gene: TRBV11-2; abundance: few; j_gene: TRBJ1-4; d_gene: TRBD1; CDR3aa: CASSHDRGSSNEKLFF; CDR3nt: TGTGCCAGCAGCCATGACAGGGGTTCATCTAATGAAAAACTGTTTTTT
v_gene: TRBV7-8; abundance: NA; j_gene: TRBJ2-3; d_gene: TRBD2; CDR3aa: CASSHRVIGLAGPTDTQYF; CDR3nt: TGTGCCAGCAGCCATCGGGTAATAGGACTAGCGGGGCCCACAGATACGCAGTATTTT
v_gene: TRBV11-2; abundance: NA; j_gene: TRBJ2-7; d_gene: TRBD2; CDR3aa: CASSRLAGGAYEQYF; CDR3nt: TGTGCCAGCAGCCGACTAGCGGGGGGCGCCTACGAGCAGTACTTC
v_gene: TRBV11-2; abundance: NA; j_gene: TRBJ2-7; d_gene: NA; CDR3aa: CASSPPWGGAVEQYF; CDR3nt: TGTGCCAGCAGCCCCCCCTGGGGGGGGGCTGTCGAGCAGTACTTC
v_gene: TRBV11-3; abundance: NA; j_gene: TRBJ1-1; d_gene: NA; CDR3aa: CASRQRVTAEAFF; CDR3nt: TGTGCCAGCAGACAAAGGGTAACAGCTGAAGCTTTCTTT
v_gene: TRBV30; abundance: NA; j_gene: TRBJ2-1; d_gene: NA; CDR3aa: CAWSVTPTGNNEQFF; CDR3nt: TGTGCCTGGAGTGTAACCCCGACAGGTAACAATGAGCAGTTCTTC
v_gene: TRBV6-5; abundance: NA; j_gene: TRBJ2-7; d_gene: NA; CDR3aa: CASSYQGGSYEQYF; CDR3nt: TGTGCCAGCAGTTACCAGGGGGGCTCCTACGAGCAGTACTTC
v_gene: TRBV19; abundance: NA; j_gene: TRBJ1-1; d_gene: NA; CDR3aa: CASSIDPPPARGTEAFF; CDR3nt: TGTGCCAGTAGTATAGACCCCCCCCCGGCAAGGGGCACTGAAGCTTTCTTT
v_gene: TRBV7-2; abundance: NA; j_gene: TRBJ2-5; d_gene: NA; CDR3aa: CASSLVIGSSQETQYF; CDR3nt: TGTGCCAGCAGCTTAGTTATAGGGAGCAGTCAAGAGACCCAGTACTTC
v_gene: TRBV15; abundance: NA; j_gene: TRBJ2-5; d_gene: NA; CDR3aa: CATSREGETQYF; CDR3nt: TGTGCCACCAGCAGAGAGGGAGAGACCCAGTACTTC
v_gene: TRBV27; abundance: NA; j_gene: TRBJ1-5; d_gene: NA; CDR3aa: CASRTGYQPQHF; CDR3nt: TGTGCCAGCAGAACAGGGTATCAGCCCCAGCATTTT
v_gene: TRBV6-1; abundance: NA; j_gene: TRBJ1-1; d_gene: NA; CDR3aa: CASSRQVYEKAFF; CDR3nt: TGTGCCAGCAGCCGACAGGTTTATGAAAAAGCTTTCTTT
v_gene: TRBV19; abundance: NA; j_gene: TRBJ1-2; d_gene: NA; CDR3aa: CASSPWQGLYGYTF; CDR3nt: TGTGCCAGTAGTCCCTGGCAGGGGCTCTATGGCTACACCTTC
v_gene: TRBV4-3; abundance: NA; j_gene: TRBJ2-6; d_gene: NA; CDR3aa: CASAEQGITGANVLTF; CDR3nt: TGCGCCAGCGCCGAGCAGGGGATAACTGGGGCCAACGTCCTGACTTTC
v_gene: TRBV6-5; abundance: NA; j_gene: TRBJ2-1; d_gene: NA; CDR3aa: CASSAKLSSYNEQFF; CDR3nt: TGTGCCAGCAGTGCCAAGTTGAGCTCCTACAATGAGCAGTTCTTC
v_gene: TRBV19; abundance: NA; j_gene: TRBJ2-5; d_gene: NA; CDR3aa: CASSPPSRGETQYF; CDR3nt: TGTGCCAGTAGTCCCCCTTCTAGGGGCGAGACCCAGTACTTC
v_gene: TRBV12-5; abundance: NA; j_gene: TRBJ2-7; d_gene: NA; CDR3aa: CASVEGGEQYF; CDR3nt: TGTGCTAGTGTAGAAGGGGGAGAGCAGTACTTC
v_gene: TRBV4-3; abundance: NA; j_gene: TRBJ2-7; d_gene: TRBD1; CDR3aa: CASSRSYRGIYEQYF; CDR3nt: TGCGCCAGCAGCCGATCTTACAGGGGGATCTACGAGCAGTACTTC
v_gene: TRBV30; abundance: NA; j_gene: TRBJ2-1; d_gene: TRBD2; CDR3aa: CAWSGGGSYNEQFF; CDR3nt: TGTGCCTGGAGCGGGGGGGGCAGCTACAATGAGCAGTTCTTC
v_gene: TRBV10-1; abundance: NA; j_gene: TRBJ2-1; d_gene: NA; CDR3aa: CASSEYRVAYEQFF; CDR3nt: TGCGCCAGCAGTGAGTACAGGGTGGCGTATGAGCAGTTCTTC
v_gene: TRBV7-9; abundance: NA; j_gene: TRBJ1-2; d_gene: TRBD1; CDR3aa: CASSDRTGYGYTF; CDR3nt: TGTGCCAGCAGCGATCGGACAGGTTATGGCTACACCTTC
v_gene: TRBV6-5; abundance: NA; j_gene: TRBJ2-7; d_gene: TRBD2; CDR3aa: CASSLSGEEYYEQYF; CDR3nt: TGTGCCAGCAGCCTTAGCGGGGAAGAGTACTACGAGCAGTACTTC
v_gene: TRBV7-8; abundance: NA; j_gene: TRBJ2-1; d_gene: TRBD2; CDR3aa: CASSKGGEGRNEQFF; CDR3nt: TGTGCCAGCAGCAAGGGTGGGGAGGGTCGTAATGAGCAGTTCTTC